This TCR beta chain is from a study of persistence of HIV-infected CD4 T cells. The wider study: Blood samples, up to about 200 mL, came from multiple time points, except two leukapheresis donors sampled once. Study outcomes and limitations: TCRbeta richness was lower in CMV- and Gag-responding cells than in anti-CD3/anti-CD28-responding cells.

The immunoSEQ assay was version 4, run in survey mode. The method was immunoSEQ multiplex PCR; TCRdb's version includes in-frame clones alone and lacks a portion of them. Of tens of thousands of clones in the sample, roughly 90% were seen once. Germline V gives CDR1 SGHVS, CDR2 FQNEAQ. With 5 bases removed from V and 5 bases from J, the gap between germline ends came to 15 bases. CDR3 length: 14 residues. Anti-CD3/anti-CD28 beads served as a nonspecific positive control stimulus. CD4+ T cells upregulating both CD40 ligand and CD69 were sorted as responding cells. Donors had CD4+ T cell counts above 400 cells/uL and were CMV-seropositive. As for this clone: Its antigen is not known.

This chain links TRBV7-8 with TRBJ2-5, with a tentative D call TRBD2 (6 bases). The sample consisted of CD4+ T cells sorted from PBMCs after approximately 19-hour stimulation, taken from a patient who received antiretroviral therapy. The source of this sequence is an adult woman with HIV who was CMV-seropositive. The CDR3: CASSPSPGRETQYF. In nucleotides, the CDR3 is TGTGCCAGCAGCCCTAGCCCAGGGAGGGAGACCCAGTACTTC.